The clone carrying this T cell receptor (beta chain) was recorded many times. Its target is unknown. A much larger clone differs by one base, so this may be a read error. In TCRdb, the multiplex PCR reads were re-called with MiXCR into one record per CDR3 protein. This sample has 200,000 to 250,000 distinct CDR3 sequences, with around 35% found just once. This CDR3 spans 16 amino acids. This sample is drawn from a study of breast tumors, draining lymph nodes, adjacent tissues. Whole-study results and caveats: Tumor TCR diversity was below lymph nodes but above nontumor tissue.

Samples came from axillary lymph nodes draining the breast cancer. The TCR was taken from a female donor with breast cancer. Some clones in this sample may be carry-over from other donors' samples. Specimen: axillary lymph node tissue. J is TRBJ2-7 and V is TRBV12-3 or TRBV12-4, with 9 bases identical to TRBD2. CDR3 residues: CASSVGTSRTSYGQYF. The CDR3 DNA reads TGTGCCAGCAGTGTAGGGACTAGCCGAACCTCCTACGGGCAGTACTTC.